In its sample, the clone carrying this T cell receptor (beta chain) was seen once. Its antigen is unknown. This sample stems from a study of T cell responses to AZD1222 COVID-19 vaccine. Sequencing was performed with immunoSEQ multiplex PCR; in TCRdb, only in-frame clones are kept and a portion is missing. This table has 90,000 to 100,000 clones, roughly 91% appearing once. Findings of the study overall: The donor group comprised mostly white British people and more females; the analysis possibly underestimated clonal diversity.

The TCR sequence derives from an adult in good health. The sequencing used peripheral blood, collected on day 0 of AZD1222 vaccination.

CDR3 sequence (DNA): TGCGCCAGCAGCCCCGAGGGGGCGTCCACAGATACGCAGTATTTT. The encoded protein is CASSPEGASTDTQYF. This chain uses TRBV5-1 with TRBJ2-3, with 7 bases aligning to TRBD1. Trimming at V came to 4 bases and at J to 2 bases, leaving 7 bases not matched to a gene. This CDR3 comprises 15 residues. CDR1 SGHRS and CDR2 YFSETQ come from the germline V gene.